This TCR beta chain originates from a study of blood T cell repertoires in COVID-19. Study-level background: Acute-phase and convalescent COVID-19 samples originated in the United States, Italy and Spain. The analysed material was cDNA or gDNA that came from T cells, B-cell-depleted T cells, or PBMCs.

In the original processing: Reference gene primer amplification in the assay estimated nucleated cell counts. Here immunoSEQ multiplex PCR was the method, and the copy in TCRdb shows in-frame clones only, minus some. V and J calls and clone size come straight from that table; D and trimming were deduced from the DNA. Among 150,000 to 200,000 clones listed, about 86% were seen once. The junction had 3 bases not matched to a gene; V was cut back by 6 bases and J by 0 bases. CDR3 length: 14 amino acids. The germline V gene encodes CDR1 SQVTM and CDR2 ANQGSEA. The sequenced sample was peripheral blood. This sequence was found in a man between 65 and 80 years old with active or convalescent COVID-19. V and J are TRBV29-1 and TRBJ1-1, with 11 nucleotides matching TRBD1. As DNA, the CDR3 is TGCAGCGTGGACAGGGGGCTCATGAACACTGAAGCTTTCTTT. This gives the protein CSVDRGLMNTEAFF.